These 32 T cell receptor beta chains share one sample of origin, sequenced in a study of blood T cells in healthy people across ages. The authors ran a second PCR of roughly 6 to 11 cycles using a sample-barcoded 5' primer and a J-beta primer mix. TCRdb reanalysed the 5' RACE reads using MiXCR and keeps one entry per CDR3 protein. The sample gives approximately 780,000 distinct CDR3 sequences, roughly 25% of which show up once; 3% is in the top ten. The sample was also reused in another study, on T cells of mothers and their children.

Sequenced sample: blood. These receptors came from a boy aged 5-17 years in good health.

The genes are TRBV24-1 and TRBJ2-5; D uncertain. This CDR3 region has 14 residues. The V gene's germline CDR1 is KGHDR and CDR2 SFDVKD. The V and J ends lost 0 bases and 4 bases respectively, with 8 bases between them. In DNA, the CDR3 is TGTGCCACCAGTGATTTGGCTAGGCCAGAGACCCAGTACTTC. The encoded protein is CATSDLARPETQYF.

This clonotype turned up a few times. CDR3 residues: CASSPPEDHYGYTF. The CDR3 DNA follows: TGTGCCAGCAGTCCCCCCGAGGACCACTATGGCTACACCTTC. This chain links TRBV28 with TRBJ1-2; unclear D gene. The CDR3 has 14 amino acids. Trimming left V 5 bases short and J 3 bases short, with 13 bases between. From germline, CDR1 is MDHEN and CDR2 SYDVKM.

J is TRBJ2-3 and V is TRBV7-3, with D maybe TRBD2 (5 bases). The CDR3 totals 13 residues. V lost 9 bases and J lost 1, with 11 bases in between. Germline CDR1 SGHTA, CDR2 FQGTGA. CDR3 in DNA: TGTGCCAGTGCCTCGGAGGGCACAGATACGCAGTATTTT. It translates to CASASEGTDTQYF.

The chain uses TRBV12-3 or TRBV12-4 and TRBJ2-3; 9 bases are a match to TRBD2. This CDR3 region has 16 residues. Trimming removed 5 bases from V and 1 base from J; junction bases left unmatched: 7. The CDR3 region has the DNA TGTGCCAGCAGTCCCTCCCAGCGGGGGGGCACAGATACGCAGTATTTT. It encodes CASSPSQRGGTDTQYF.

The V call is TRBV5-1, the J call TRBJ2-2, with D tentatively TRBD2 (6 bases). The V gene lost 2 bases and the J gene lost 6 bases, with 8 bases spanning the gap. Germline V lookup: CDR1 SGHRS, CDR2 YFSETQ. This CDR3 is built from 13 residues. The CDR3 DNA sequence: TGCGCCAGCAGCTTACCGGGAGCCGGGGAGCTGTTTTTT. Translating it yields CASSLPGAGELFF.

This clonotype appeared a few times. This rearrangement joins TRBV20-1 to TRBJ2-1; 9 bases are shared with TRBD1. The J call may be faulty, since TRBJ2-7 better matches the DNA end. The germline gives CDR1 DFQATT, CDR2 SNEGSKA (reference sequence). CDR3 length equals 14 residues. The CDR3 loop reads CSARAGDRGTEQYF. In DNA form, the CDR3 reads TGCAGTGCTAGAGCAGGTGACAGGGGGACCGAGCAGTACTTC.

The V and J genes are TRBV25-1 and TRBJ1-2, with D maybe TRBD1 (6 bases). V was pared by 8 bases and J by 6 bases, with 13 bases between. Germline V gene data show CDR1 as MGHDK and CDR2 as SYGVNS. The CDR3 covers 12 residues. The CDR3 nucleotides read TGTGCCAGCGGGCCAGGGGAGAATGGCTACACCTTC. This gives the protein CASGPGENGYTF.

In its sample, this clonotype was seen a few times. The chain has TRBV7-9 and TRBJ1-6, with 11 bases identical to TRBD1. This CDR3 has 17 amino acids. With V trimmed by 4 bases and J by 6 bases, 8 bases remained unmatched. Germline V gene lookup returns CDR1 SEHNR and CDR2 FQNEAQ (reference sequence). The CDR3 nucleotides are TGTGCCAGCAGCTCCCAGGACAGGGGGCCCGGTAATTCACCCCTCCACTTT. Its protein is CASSSQDRGPGNSPLHF.

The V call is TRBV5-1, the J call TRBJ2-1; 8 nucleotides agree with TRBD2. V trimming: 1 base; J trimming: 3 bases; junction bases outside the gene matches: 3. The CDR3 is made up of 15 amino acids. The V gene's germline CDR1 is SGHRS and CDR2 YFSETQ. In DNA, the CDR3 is TGCGCCAGCAGCTTGAGACGGGGGGGCTACAATGAGCAGTTCTTC. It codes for CASSLRRGGYNEQFF.

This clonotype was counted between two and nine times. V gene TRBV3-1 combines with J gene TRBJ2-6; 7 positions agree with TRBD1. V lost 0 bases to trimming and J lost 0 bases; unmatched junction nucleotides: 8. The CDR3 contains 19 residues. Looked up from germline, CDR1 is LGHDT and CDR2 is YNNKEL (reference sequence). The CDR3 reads CASSQDHGQATSGANVLTF. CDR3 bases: TGTGCCAGCAGCCAAGATCATGGACAGGCCACCTCTGGGGCCAACGTCCTGACTTTC. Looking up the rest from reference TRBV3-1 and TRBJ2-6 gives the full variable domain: DTAVSQTPKYLVTQMGNDKSIKCEQNLGHDTMYWYKQDSKKFLKIMFSYNNKELIINETVPNRFSPKSPDKAHLNLHINSLELGDSAVYFCASSQDHGQATSGANVLTFGAGSRLTVL.

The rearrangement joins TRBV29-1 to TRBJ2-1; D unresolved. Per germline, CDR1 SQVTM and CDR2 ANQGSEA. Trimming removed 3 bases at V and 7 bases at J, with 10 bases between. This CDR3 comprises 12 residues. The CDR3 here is CSVDAGLNEQFF. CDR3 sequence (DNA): TGCAGCGTTGACGCCGGATTAAATGAGCAGTTCTTC.

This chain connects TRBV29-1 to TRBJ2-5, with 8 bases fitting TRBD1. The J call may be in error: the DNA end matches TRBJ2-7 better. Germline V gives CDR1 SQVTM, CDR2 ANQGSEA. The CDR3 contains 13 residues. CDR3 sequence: CSVGTGNSYEQYF. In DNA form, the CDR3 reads TGCAGCGTTGGGACAGGGAATTCCTACGAGCAGTACTTC.

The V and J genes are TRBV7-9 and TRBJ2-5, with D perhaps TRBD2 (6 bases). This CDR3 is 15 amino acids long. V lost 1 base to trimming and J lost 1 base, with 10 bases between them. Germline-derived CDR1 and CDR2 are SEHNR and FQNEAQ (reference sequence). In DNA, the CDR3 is TGTGCCAGCAGCTTAGAGCTTAGCGGCCAAGAGACCCAGTACTTC. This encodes CASSLELSGQETQYF.

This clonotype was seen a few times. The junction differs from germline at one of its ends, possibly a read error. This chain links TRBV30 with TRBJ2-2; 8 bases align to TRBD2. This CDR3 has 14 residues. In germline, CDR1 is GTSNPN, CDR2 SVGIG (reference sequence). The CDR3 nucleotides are TGTGTCTGGAGTGTCGGGGGGGCCACCGGGGAGCTGTTTTTT. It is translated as CVWSVGGATGELFF.

CDR3 amino acids: CSARTSGANIQYF. CDR3 DNA: TGCAGTGCTAGAACTAGCGGAGCGAACATTCAGTACTTC. The chain recombines TRBV20-1 with TRBJ2-4, with 8 bases identical to TRBD2. The CDR3 has 13 amino acids. In germline, CDR1 is DFQATT, CDR2 SNEGSKA (reference sequence). J lost 7 bases, V lost 2 bases, and 4 bases had no gene match.

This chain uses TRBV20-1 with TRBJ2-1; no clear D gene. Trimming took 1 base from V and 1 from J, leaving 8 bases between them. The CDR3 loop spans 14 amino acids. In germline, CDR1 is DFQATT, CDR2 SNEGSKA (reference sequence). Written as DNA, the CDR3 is TGCAGTGCTAGAGGGCAGGAGTCCTACAATGAGCAGTTCTTC. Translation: CSARGQESYNEQFF.

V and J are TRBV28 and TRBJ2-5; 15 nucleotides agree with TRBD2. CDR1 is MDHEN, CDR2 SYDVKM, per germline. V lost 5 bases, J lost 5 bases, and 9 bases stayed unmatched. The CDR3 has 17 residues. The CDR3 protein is CASSPPGLAGGEETQYF. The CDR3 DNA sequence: TGTGCCAGCAGTCCGCCGGGACTAGCGGGGGGCGAGGAGACCCAGTACTTC.

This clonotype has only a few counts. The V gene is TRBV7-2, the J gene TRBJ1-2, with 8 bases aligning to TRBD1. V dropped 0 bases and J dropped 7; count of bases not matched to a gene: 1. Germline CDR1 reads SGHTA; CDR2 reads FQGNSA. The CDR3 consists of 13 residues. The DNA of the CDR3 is TGTGCCAGCAGCTTAGCGGACAGGGCTGGCTACACCTTC. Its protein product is CASSLADRAGYTF.

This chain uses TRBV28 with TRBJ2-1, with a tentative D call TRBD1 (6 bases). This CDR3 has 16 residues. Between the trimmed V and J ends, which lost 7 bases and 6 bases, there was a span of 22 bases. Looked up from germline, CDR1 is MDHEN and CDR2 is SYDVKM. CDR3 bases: TGTGCCAGCAATTTTGGTGGGGCCACCAGGGGCAATGAGCAGTTCTTC. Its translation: CASNFGGATRGNEQFF.

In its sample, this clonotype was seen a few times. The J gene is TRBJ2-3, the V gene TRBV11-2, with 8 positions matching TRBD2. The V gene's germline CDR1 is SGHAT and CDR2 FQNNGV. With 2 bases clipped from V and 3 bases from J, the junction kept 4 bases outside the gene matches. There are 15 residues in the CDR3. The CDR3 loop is CASSLQRGRTDTQYF. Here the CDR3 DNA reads TGTGCCAGCAGCTTACAGCGGGGGAGAACAGATACGCAGTATTTT.

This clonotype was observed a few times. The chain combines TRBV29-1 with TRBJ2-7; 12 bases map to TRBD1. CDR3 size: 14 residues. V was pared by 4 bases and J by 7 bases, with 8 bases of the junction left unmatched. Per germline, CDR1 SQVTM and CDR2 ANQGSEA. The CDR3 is CSVGGQGASGEQYF. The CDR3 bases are TGCAGCGTTGGGGGACAGGGGGCCTCCGGGGAGCAGTACTTC.

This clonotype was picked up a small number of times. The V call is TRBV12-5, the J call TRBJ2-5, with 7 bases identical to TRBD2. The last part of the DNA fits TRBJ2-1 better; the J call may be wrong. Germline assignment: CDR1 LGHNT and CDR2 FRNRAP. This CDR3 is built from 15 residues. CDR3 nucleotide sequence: TGTGCTAGTGGTTTGAATAGCGGGTCCTACAATGAGCAGTTCTTC. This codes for CASGLNSGSYNEQFF.

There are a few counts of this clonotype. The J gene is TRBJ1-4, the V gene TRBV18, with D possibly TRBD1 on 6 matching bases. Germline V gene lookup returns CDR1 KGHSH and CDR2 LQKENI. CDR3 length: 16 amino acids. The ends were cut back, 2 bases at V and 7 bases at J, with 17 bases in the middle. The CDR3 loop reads CASSPSPQGPGEKLFF. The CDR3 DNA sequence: TGTGCCAGCTCACCATCCCCCCAGGGGCCTGGTGAAAAACTGTTTTTT.

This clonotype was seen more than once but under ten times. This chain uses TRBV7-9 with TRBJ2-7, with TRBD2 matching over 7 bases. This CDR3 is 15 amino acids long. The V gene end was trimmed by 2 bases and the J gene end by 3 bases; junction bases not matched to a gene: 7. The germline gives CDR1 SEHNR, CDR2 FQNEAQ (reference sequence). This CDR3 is CASSLRGDTIYEQYF. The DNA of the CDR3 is TGTGCCAGCAGCTTACGGGGGGATACGATCTACGAGCAGTACTTC.

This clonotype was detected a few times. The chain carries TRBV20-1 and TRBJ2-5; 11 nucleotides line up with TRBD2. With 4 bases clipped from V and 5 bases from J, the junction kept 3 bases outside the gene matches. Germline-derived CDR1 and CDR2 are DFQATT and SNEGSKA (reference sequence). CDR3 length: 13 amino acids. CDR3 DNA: TGCAGTGCTATTAGCGGGGGGGTTGAGACCCAGTACTTC. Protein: CSAISGGVETQYF.

The CDR3 reads CASSEDPGGRGQETQYF. CDR3 bases: TGTGCCAGCAGTGAAGATCCCGGGGGTCGGGGCCAAGAGACCCAGTACTTC. V gene TRBV2 combines with J gene TRBJ2-5; D is possibly TRBD2 (6 bases). Looked up from germline, CDR1 is SNHLY and CDR2 is FYNNEI. With 1 base removed from V and 1 base from J, the gap between germline ends came to 16 bases. The length of the CDR3 is 17 residues. The whole variable domain, filled in from reference TRBV2 and TRBJ2-5, reads EPEVTQTPSHQVTQMGQEVILRCVPISNHLYFYWYRQILGQKVEFLVSFYNNEISEKSEIFDDQFSVERPDGSNFTLKIRSTKLEDSAMYFCASSEDPGGRGQETQYFGPGTRLLVL.

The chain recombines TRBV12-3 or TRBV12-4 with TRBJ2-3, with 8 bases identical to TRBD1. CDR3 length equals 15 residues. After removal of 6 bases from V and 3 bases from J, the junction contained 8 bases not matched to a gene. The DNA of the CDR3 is TGTGCCAGCAGACCGGACAGGGAGTGGACAGATACGCAGTATTTT. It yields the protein CASRPDREWTDTQYF.

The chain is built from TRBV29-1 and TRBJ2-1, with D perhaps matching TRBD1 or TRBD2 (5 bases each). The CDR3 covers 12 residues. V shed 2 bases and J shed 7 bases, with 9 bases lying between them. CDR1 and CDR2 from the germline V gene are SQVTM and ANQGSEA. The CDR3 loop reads CSVEWWGNEQFF. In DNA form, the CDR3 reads TGCAGCGTTGAATGGTGGGGGAATGAGCAGTTCTTC.

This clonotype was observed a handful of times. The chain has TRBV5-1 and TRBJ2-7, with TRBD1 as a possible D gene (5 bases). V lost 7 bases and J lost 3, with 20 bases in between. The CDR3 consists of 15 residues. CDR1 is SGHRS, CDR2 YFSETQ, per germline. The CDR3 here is CASSARTPEVYEQYF. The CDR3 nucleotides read TGCGCCAGCTCTGCCCGGACACCCGAGGTCTACGAGCAGTACTTC.

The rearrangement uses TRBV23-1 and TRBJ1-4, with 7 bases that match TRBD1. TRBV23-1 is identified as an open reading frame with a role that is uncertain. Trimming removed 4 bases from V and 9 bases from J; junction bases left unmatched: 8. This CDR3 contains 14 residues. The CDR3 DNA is TGCGCCAGCAGTCTGCCGGACAGGATTCAAAAACTGTTTTTT. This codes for CASSLPDRIQKLFF.

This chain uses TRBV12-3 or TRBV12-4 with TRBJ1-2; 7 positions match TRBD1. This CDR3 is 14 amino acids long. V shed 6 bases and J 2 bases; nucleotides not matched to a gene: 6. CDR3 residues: CASRPGQENYGYTF. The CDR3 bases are TGTGCCAGCAGACCTGGACAGGAGAACTATGGCTACACCTTC.

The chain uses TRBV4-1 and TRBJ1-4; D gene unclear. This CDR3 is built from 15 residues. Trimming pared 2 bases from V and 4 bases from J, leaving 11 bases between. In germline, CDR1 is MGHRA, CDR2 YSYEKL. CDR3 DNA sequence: TGCGCCAGCAGCCAACTCCCCGGAGGTAATGAAAAACTGTTTTTT. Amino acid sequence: CASSQLPGGNEKLFF.